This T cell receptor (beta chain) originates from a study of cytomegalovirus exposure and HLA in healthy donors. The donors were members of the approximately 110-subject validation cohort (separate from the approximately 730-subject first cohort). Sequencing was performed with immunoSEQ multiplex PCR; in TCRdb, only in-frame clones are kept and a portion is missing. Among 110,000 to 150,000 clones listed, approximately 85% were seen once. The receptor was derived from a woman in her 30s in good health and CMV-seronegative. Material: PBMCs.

The CDR3 protein is CAIRRDSSGNTIYF. The CDR3 DNA follows: TGTGCCATCAGGCGAGATAGCTCTGGAAACACCATATATTTT. The J gene is TRBJ1-3, the V gene TRBV10-3; D is unclear. Trimming shortened V by 6 bases and J by 0 bases, and 9 bases separated the two germline ends. CDR3 size: 14 residues. In germline, CDR1 is ENHRY, CDR2 SYGVKD.